These T cell receptor beta chains were read from a single sample in a study of blood T cells in healthy people across ages. MiXCR, applied by TCRdb to the 5' RACE reads, yields one record per CDR3 protein. The sample carries about a million distinct CDR3 sequences, more than 30% recorded once. What was sequenced was blood. These receptors were obtained from a man aged 18 to 29 in good health. Both conserved end residues are part of each CDR3. Each record gives: clone size, D gene, J gene, V gene, CDR3 protein, CDR3 DNA. A D gene is named only where the DNA matches it firmly. Size is omitted from some rows. Given values are once, few, many or a class for expanded clones.

>NA|TRBD2|TRBJ2-7|TRBV29-1
CSIFLAGDTLYNEQYF
TGCAGCATTTTTCTAGCGGGGGACACTCTTTACAATGAGCAGTACTTC
>many|TRBD1|TRBJ2-1|TRBV5-1
CASSVGTGQVNEQFF
TGCGCCAGCAGCGTAGGGACAGGGCAAGTCAATGAGCAGTTCTTC
>NA|NA|TRBJ2-7|TRBV7-2
CASSFSGGSFHEQYF
TGTGCCAGCAGCTTTTCTGGGGGAAGTTTCCACGAGCAGTACTTC
>NA|TRBD2|TRBJ2-5|TRBV12-3/TRBV12-4
CASSFYRGGTETQYF
TGTGCCAGCAGTTTTTACCGGGGGGGGACAGAGACCCAGTACTTC
>NA|TRBD1|TRBJ1-2|TRBV7-9
CASSFTDRAGSYGYTF
TGTGCCAGCAGCTTTACGGACAGGGCGGGAAGCTATGGCTACACCTTC
>NA|NA|TRBJ2-3|TRBV9
CASSVFGFTDTQYF
TGTGCCAGCAGCGTATTCGGGTTTACAGATACGCAGTATTTT
>NA|TRBD1|TRBJ1-2|TRBV9
CASSARDSSSNYGYTF
TGTGCCAGCAGCGCTCGGGACAGCTCCTCTAACTATGGCTACACCTTC
>NA|NA|TRBJ2-1|TRBV9
CATSAASSYNEQFF
TGTGCCACCTCGGCGGCCAGCTCCTACAATGAGCAGTTCTTC
>NA|TRBD2|TRBJ2-7|TRBV7-2
CASSLGTSASYNEQYF
TGTGCCAGCAGCTTAGGTACTAGCGCCTCCTACAATGAGCAGTACTTC
>few|NA|TRBJ1-2|TRBV6-1
CASSRQADGYTF
TGTGCCAGCAGTCGGCAGGCGGATGGCTACACCTTC
>NA|TRBD1|TRBJ2-3|TRBV7-2
CASRLGQGSDTRYF
TGTGCCAGCAGGCTGGGACAGGGGAGTGATACGCGGTATTTT
>NA|NA|TRBJ1-2|TRBV4-1
CASSQHRIRGWSYGYTF
TGCGCCAGCAGCCAACACCGTATCAGGGGTTGGAGCTATGGCTACACCTTC
>NA|TRBD2|TRBJ2-1|TRBV4-2
CASNGGGAYEQFF
TGTGCCAGCAACGGCGGGGGGGCCTATGAGCAGTTCTTC
>NA|NA|TRBJ2-1|TRBV9
CASSVGSLGTEQFF
TGTGCCAGCAGCGTAGGGTCGTTGGGGACCGAGCAGTTCTTC
>NA|TRBD2|TRBJ2-2|TRBV4-1
CASSSQTSGGQDTGELFF
TGCGCCAGCAGCTCTCAGACTAGCGGGGGGCAGGACACCGGGGAGCTGTTTTTT
>NA|NA|TRBJ1-4|TRBV9
CASSVGQGVEKLFF
TGTGCCAGCAGCGTAGGACAAGGGGTAGAAAAACTGTTTTTT
>many|TRBD2|TRBJ2-3|TRBV4-3
CASSQLAGGTDTQYF
TGTGCCAGCAGCCAACTAGCGGGGGGCACAGATACGCAGTATTTT
>many|TRBD1|TRBJ1-2|TRBV29-1
CSVNRGGYTF
TGCAGCGTGAACAGGGGTGGCTACACCTTC
>few|NA|TRBJ2-4|TRBV5-1
CASSPIQGPYNEQYF
TGCGCCAGCAGCCCGATCCAGGGGCCTTACAATGAGCAGTACTTC
>NA|TRBD1|TRBJ1-1|TRBV4-2
CASSQESRGRGTEAFF
TGTGCCAGCAGCCAGGAATCCAGGGGGCGCGGCACTGAAGCTTTCTTT
>NA|NA|TRBJ2-1|TRBV29-1
CSVDMGRNEQFF
TGCAGCGTTGATATGGGGAGAAATGAGCAGTTCTTC
>few|NA|TRBJ2-1|TRBV7-9
CASSLEGHMSSYNEQFF
TGTGCCAGCAGCTTAGAAGGACACATGAGCTCCTACAATGAGCAGTTCTTC
>NA|TRBD1|TRBJ1-5|TRBV4-1
CASSQPGGRNQPQHF
TGCGCCAGCAGCCAACCAGGGGGACGCAATCAGCCCCAGCATTTT
>NA|TRBD2|TRBJ2-1|TRBV13
CASSGSLAGALSYNEQFF
TGTGCCAGCAGCGGATCTCTAGCGGGAGCCCTCTCCTACAATGAGCAGTTCTTC
>many|NA|TRBJ2-1|TRBV4-2
CASSQEVTNHEQFF
TGTGCCAGCAGCCAAGAAGTAACTAACCATGAGCAGTTCTTC
>few|NA|TRBJ1-1|TRBV6-5
CASSSLVVTEAFF
TGTGCCAGCAGTTCCCTAGTGGTAACTGAAGCTTTCTTT
>NA|NA|TRBJ1-5|TRBV27
CASSFSPQGMPQHF
TGTGCCAGCAGTTTCAGCCCTCAGGGTATGCCCCAGCATTTT
>NA|NA|TRBJ1-1|TRBV20-1
CSASGGGHSPTEAFF
TGCAGTGCTAGTGGCGGGGGCCACTCCCCCACTGAAGCTTTCTTT
>NA|TRBD1|TRBJ1-2|TRBV5-1
CASSLSRDSIYGYTF
TGCGCCAGCAGCTTGAGTCGGGACAGCATCTATGGCTACACCTTC
>NA|NA|TRBJ2-7|TRBV7-2
CASSTEKGRYEQYF
TGTGCCAGCAGCACAGAAAAGGGACGATACGAGCAGTACTTC
>NA|TRBD1|TRBJ1-4|TRBV5-1
CASSVQGSRATNEKLFF
TGCGCCAGCAGCGTACAGGGGAGCAGGGCAACTAATGAAAAACTGTTTTTT
>few|NA|TRBJ2-1|TRBV20-1
CSARASLDYNEQFF
TGCAGTGCTAGAGCAAGCCTGGATTACAATGAGCAGTTCTTC
>NA|NA|TRBJ1-1|TRBV7-9
CASSSSDRQLNTEAFF
TGTGCCAGCAGCTCTAGCGATAGGCAACTGAACACTGAAGCTTTCTTT
>NA|TRBD2|TRBJ2-2|TRBV18
CASSPRTSVFRELFF
TGTGCCAGCTCACCACGGACTAGCGTCTTCCGGGAGCTGTTTTTT
>NA|NA|TRBJ1-5|TRBV12-3/TRBV12-4
CASSSSQSSRAEYNQPQHF
TGTGCCAGCAGTTCTTCCCAATCCTCCCGGGCCGAATACAATCAGCCCCAGCATTTT
>NA|NA|TRBJ1-2|TRBV7-2
CTSSLAQGPTNYGYTF
TGTACCAGCAGCTTAGCTCAGGGGCCGACTAACTATGGCTACACCTTC
>many|NA|TRBJ1-5|TRBV4-2
CASSPTGAVNQPQHF
TGTGCCAGCAGCCCCACCGGGGCAGTTAATCAGCCCCAGCATTTT
>NA|TRBD1|TRBJ2-1|TRBV18
CASSPQSPGQGSYNEQFF
TGTGCCAGCTCACCACAAAGCCCGGGACAGGGATCGTACAATGAGCAGTTCTTC
>once|TRBD1|TRBJ2-7|TRBV6-2/TRBV6-3
CASSPGQLSSYNEQYF
TGTGCCAGCAGTCCGGGACAGCTGAGCTCCTACAATGAGCAGTACTTC
>NA|TRBD1|TRBJ2-2|TRBV20-1
CSAPRDRGSTGELFF
TGCAGTGCTCCTCGAGACAGGGGTAGCACCGGGGAGCTGTTTTTT
>few|TRBD2|TRBJ2-1|TRBV7-2
CASSLASGAKNNEQFF
TGTGCCAGCAGCTTAGCGAGCGGGGCTAAAAACAATGAGCAGTTCTTC